This TCR beta chain was identified in a study of OX40 agonist ivuxolimab in advanced cancers. A history of autoimmune disease or systemic immunosuppression excluded patients. This clone turned up a few times. The data were produced by immunoSEQ multiplex PCR, yet TCRdb's version contains in-frame clones alone and is incomplete. Of about 82,000 clones in the sample, approximately 87% were seen once. V was shortened by 7 bases and J by 2 bases, with 15 bases between the two germline ends. In germline, CDR1 is SGHRS, CDR2 YFSETQ. The CDR3 runs 14 residues. The clonotype was recovered from an adult with an advanced solid tumor such as melanoma, head and neck, liver or kidney cancer. The sequencing used CD4+ or CD8+ T cells sorted from blood, collected in a trial of the OX40 agonist ivuxolimab. The chain combines TRBV5-1 with TRBJ1-2; D ambiguous. The CDR3, as DNA: TGCGCCAGCCGGATAGGCAGAGACAACTATGGCTACACCTTC. The encoded protein is CASRIGRDNYGYTF.